This T cell receptor beta chain was documented in a study of cytomegalovirus exposure and HLA in healthy donors. Findings of the study overall: A missense variant in DCLRE1C was later tied to TCR beta V- and J-gene trimming.

60 Vbeta and 13 Jbeta primers were used in PCR. The table came from immunoSEQ multiplex PCR; TCRdb's copy has only in-frame clones and leaves some out. The sample lists 130,000 or so clones; 65% to 75% were seen once. V lost 7 bases, J lost 4 bases, and 8 bases stayed unmatched. CDR3 size: 14 residues. The germline CDR1 and CDR2 sequences are LNHDA and SQIVND (reference sequence). With respect to this clone: Antigen: not known.

The chain links TRBV19 to TRBJ2-5; 8 nucleotides match TRBD1. The receptor was isolated from a middle-aged man in good health and CMV-seropositive. The sequenced sample consisted of PBMCs. CDR3 sequence reads: CASNFQGAGETQYF. For the CDR3, the DNA is TGTGCCAGTAATTTCCAGGGGGCTGGAGAGACCCAGTACTTC.